Listed here are 31 T cell receptor beta chains from one sample, sequenced in a study of cytomegalovirus exposure and HLA in healthy donors. 13 Jbeta primers and 60 Vbeta primers were used for the PCR. Assay used: immunoSEQ multiplex PCR; TCRdb lists only in-frame clones, some missing. The table records roughly 150,000 clones, about 64% of them present only once. The sequenced sample consisted of PBMCs. Receptor source: a woman between 25 and 40 years old in good health and CMV-seropositive.

The gene calls are TRBV25-1 and TRBJ1-1; D call uncertain. This CDR3 contains 13 residues. CDR1 and CDR2 from the germline V gene are MGHDK and SYGVNS. Trimming left V 3 bases short and J 6 bases short, with 11 bases between. CDR3 DNA: TGTGCCAGCAGTGAGAGCGTCGCCGCTGAAGCTTTCTTT. Its translation: CASSESVAAEAFF.

The chain employs TRBV30 and TRBJ1-1; 7 bases are shared with TRBD1. The CDR3 consists of 13 residues. Per the germline V gene, CDR1 is GTSNPN and CDR2 is SVGIG (reference sequence). Germline trimming cut 5 bases from V and 0 bases from J; bases unmatched to any gene: 3. CDR3 DNA: TGTGCCTGGGACAGGGCCATGAACACTGAAGCTTTCTTT. Its protein product is CAWDRAMNTEAFF.

The chain is built from TRBV2 and TRBJ2-7; a weak D match, TRBD2 (5 bases). V lost 4 bases, J lost 4 bases, and 14 bases lay in between. The CDR3 runs to 14 residues. Germline CDR1 is SNHLY and CDR2 is FYNNEI. The DNA for the CDR3 is TGTGCCAGCAGTGCGATGGGAAGAGGGTACGAGCAGTACTTC. Encoded protein: CASSAMGRGYEQYF.

The rearrangement joins TRBV5-4 to TRBJ1-2; no clear D gene. Germline lookup yields CDR1 SGHNT and CDR2 YYREEE (reference sequence). CDR3 size: 14 residues. V lost 0 bases, J lost 7 bases, and 13 bases lay in between. Written as DNA, the CDR3 is TGTGCCAGCAGCTTGGAAGCCTCCTCTCGTGGCTACACCTTC. Residues: CASSLEASSRGYTF. Based on the CDR3 plus reference TRBV5-4 and TRBJ1-2, the full variable domain is ETGVTQSPTHLIKTRGQQVTLRCSSQSGHNTVSWYQQALGQGPQFIFQYYREEENGRGNFPPRFSGLQFPNYSSELNVNALELDDSALYLCASSLEASSRGYTFGSGTRLTVV.

This sequence joins TRBV9 and TRBJ2-7, with D possibly being TRBD2 (6 bases). The germline V and J ends were trimmed by 0 bases and 5 bases, with 18 bases remaining between them. Germline V gene lookup returns CDR1 SGDLS and CDR2 YYNGEE. This CDR3 has 16 residues. The CDR3 bases are TGTGCCAGCAGCGTAGATGGCGGGGTGCTCCTCGACGAGCAGTACTTC. Protein product: CASSVDGGVLLDEQYF.

The rearrangement links TRBV29-1 to TRBJ1-1, with 7 bases matching TRBD1. Per the germline V gene, CDR1 is SQVTM and CDR2 is ANQGSEA. Trimming at V came to 7 bases and at J to 3 bases, leaving 5 bases not matched to a gene. CDR3 length: 12 amino acids. The CDR3 DNA sequence: TGCAGCGGACAGGGTCCTGACACTGAAGCTTTCTTT. It translates to CSGQGPDTEAFF.

The rearrangement joins TRBV2 to TRBJ1-6; D is undetermined. CDR1 is SNHLY and CDR2 is FYNNEI in the germline V gene. The germline V and J ends were trimmed by 7 bases and 6 bases, with 4 bases remaining between them. The CDR3 covers 11 residues. CDR3 in amino acids: CASTFNSPLHF. The CDR3 DNA reads TGTGCCAGCACCTTTAATTCACCCCTCCACTTT.

This chain uses TRBV6-1 with TRBJ2-1; TRBD2 might be the D (6 bases). The CDR3 is 15 residues long. V gave up 4 bases and J gave up 1 base, with 11 bases separating them. Germline CDR1 and CDR2: MNHNS and SASEGT. The CDR3 bases are TGTGCCAGCAGTGTGGGTAGCGGTTCCTACAATGAGCAGTTCTTC. It specifies CASSVGSGSYNEQFF.

This clone was observed once. The chain uses TRBV5-1 and TRBJ2-5; 14 bases agree with TRBD2. Germline V gives CDR1 SGHRS, CDR2 YFSETQ. This CDR3 is 16 amino acids long. Germline trimming cut 4 bases from V and 3 bases from J; bases unmatched to any gene: 5. The DNA of the CDR3 is TGCGCCAGCAGCCCGGGGACTAGCGGGAGAGAAGAGACCCAGTACTTC. Its protein product is CASSPGTSGREETQYF.

The chain employs TRBV7-9 and TRBJ2-7; TRBD2 is a possible D gene (7 bases). Looked up from germline, CDR1 is SEHNR and CDR2 is FQNEAQ (reference sequence). The CDR3 is made up of 15 amino acids. V lost 8 bases and J lost 2, with 19 bases in between. CDR3 protein: CASHRDTRGAYEQYF. Written as DNA, the CDR3 is TGTGCCAGCCACCGGGACACACGGGGGGCCTACGAGCAGTACTTC.

This chain links TRBV6-5 with TRBJ2-2; D is unclear. Trimming removed 3 bases at V and 0 bases at J, with 8 bases between. The CDR3 runs 15 residues. Per the germline V gene, CDR1 is MNHEY and CDR2 is SVGAGI. CDR3 bases: TGTGCCAGCAGTTATTCGGTCGCGAACACCGGGGAGCTGTTTTTT. Its protein is CASSYSVANTGELFF.

V and J are TRBV13 and TRBJ2-1; 9 bases are shared with TRBD2. The CDR3 has 16 amino acids. The V gene end was trimmed by 1 base and the J gene end by 2 bases; junction bases not matched to a gene: 3. Per germline, CDR1 PRHDT and CDR2 FYEKMQ (reference sequence). The CDR3 loop is CASSLVSSGTYNEQFF. In DNA, the CDR3 is TGTGCCAGCAGCTTAGTTTCTAGCGGGACCTACAATGAGCAGTTCTTC.

The chain has TRBV27 and TRBJ1-6; D perhaps matches TRBD1 (5 bases). V lost 10 bases to trimming and J lost 7 bases, with 14 bases between them. From germline, CDR1 is MNHEY and CDR2 SMNVEV (reference sequence). This CDR3 has 13 residues. The CDR3: CANPGGSNSPLHF. The CDR3 DNA is TGTGCCAATCCGGGGGGGTCCAATTCACCCCTCCACTTT.

J is TRBJ1-6 and V is TRBV28; D is unresolved. Germline V gives CDR1 MDHEN, CDR2 SYDVKM. The CDR3 runs 14 residues. V lost 7 bases and J lost 4, with 11 bases in between. Here the CDR3 reads CASKPRRYNSPLHF. In DNA form, the CDR3 reads TGTGCCAGCAAACCTAGGAGGTATAATTCACCCCTCCACTTT.

This chain uses TRBV5-4 with TRBJ2-5, with 8 bases fitting TRBD2. The germline CDR1 and CDR2 sequences are SGHNT and YYREEE (reference sequence). V was pared by 3 bases and J by 2 bases, with 6 bases of the junction left unmatched. This CDR3 spans 15 amino acids. CDR3 nucleotides: TGTGCCAGCAGCTGGGGTAGCGGGGCACAAGAGACCCAGTACTTC. Amino acids: CASSWGSGAQETQYF.

This rearrangement joins TRBV6-1 to TRBJ2-7, with D unclear. V lost 7 bases and J lost 4, with 17 bases in between. Germline values: CDR1 MNHNS, CDR2 SASEGT. This CDR3 contains 14 residues. The CDR3 protein is CASTESLDGYEQYF. CDR3 in DNA: TGTGCCAGCACCGAGAGCTTAGACGGGTACGAGCAGTACTTC.

The chain couples TRBV4-2 to TRBJ2-1; TRBD2 aligns across 10 bases. Germline V gene data show CDR1 as LGHNA and CDR2 as YNFKEQ. The length of the CDR3 is 15 residues. V lost 4 bases to trimming and J lost 4 bases; unmatched junction nucleotides: 4. The CDR3 nucleotides are TGTGCCAGCAGCCCGGGACTAGCGTATTACAATGAGCAGTTCTTC. Protein sequence: CASSPGLAYYNEQFF.

The chain has TRBV25-1 and TRBJ1-1; maybe TRBD1 (5 bases). This CDR3 is 14 amino acids long. Per germline, CDR1 MGHDK and CDR2 SYGVNS. Trimming cost V 2 bases and J 6 bases, with 13 bases left between them. CDR3 coding DNA: TGTGCCAGCAGTGAACAGTCAGGGTCCGCTGAAGCTTTCTTT. This gives the protein CASSEQSGSAEAFF.

A few counts support this clone. The J gene is TRBJ1-1, the V gene TRBV7-9; 7 positions match TRBD1. The CDR3 contains 13 residues. Germline values: CDR1 SEHNR, CDR2 FQNEAQ (reference sequence). The junction had 2 bases not matched to a gene; V was cut back by 4 bases and J by 3 bases. CDR3 residues: CASSSQGDTEAFF. Here the CDR3 DNA reads TGTGCCAGCAGCTCCCAGGGGGACACTGAAGCTTTCTTT.

The chain uses TRBV18 and TRBJ2-7; possible D gene TRBD2, 6 bases. CDR3 size: 16 residues. V lost 2 bases to trimming and J lost 0 bases, with 14 bases between them. CDR1 is KGHSH, CDR2 LQKENI, per germline. The CDR3 here is CASSPGRSKSSYEQYF. The CDR3 DNA reads as TGTGCCAGCTCACCAGGGAGGAGCAAAAGCTCCTACGAGCAGTACTTC.

V is TRBV4-2 and J is TRBJ2-1; 7 bases match TRBD2. Trimming took 2 bases from V and 9 from J; bases not matched to a gene: 7. The length of the CDR3 is 14 residues. Germline V gene lookup returns CDR1 LGHNA and CDR2 YNFKEQ. This CDR3 is CASSQLSTSPEQFF. For the CDR3, the DNA is TGTGCCAGCAGCCAACTATCGACTAGCCCTGAGCAGTTCTTC.

This clone was seen only once. The chain links TRBV28 to TRBJ1-2; tentatively, D is TRBD1 (5 bases). The CDR3 runs to 17 residues. The germline V and J ends were trimmed by 5 bases and 5 bases, with 24 bases remaining between them. Germline-derived CDR1 and CDR2 are MDHEN and SYDVKM. This chain's CDR3 is CASSPRALGHVPYGYTF. Written as DNA, the CDR3 is TGTGCCAGCAGTCCCAGGGCTCTAGGTCACGTCCCGTATGGCTACACCTTC.

The chain has TRBV27 and TRBJ1-5, with a weak D call TRBD1 (5 bases). V was shortened by 5 bases and J by 1 base, with 18 bases between the two germline ends. This CDR3 region has 17 residues. CDR1 and CDR2 (germline): MNHEY, SMNVEV (reference sequence). The CDR3 nucleotides read TGTGCCAGCAGTCCCCCGGGGGGGACGGAGAGCAATCAGCCCCAGCATTTT. Encoded protein: CASSPPGGTESNQPQHF.

This clone appeared a few times. This chain links TRBV6-5 with TRBJ2-1; the D gene is possibly TRBD1 (6 bases). The CDR3 contains 14 residues. Trimming left V 4 bases short and J 12 bases short, with 19 bases between. The germline gives CDR1 MNHEY, CDR2 SVGAGI. DNA for the CDR3: TGTGCCAGCAGTTCGGGACAAACTACAATGAGGCAGTTCTTC. Translating it yields CASSSGQTTMRQFF.

The chain has TRBV5-1 and TRBJ1-2; 8 bases agree with TRBD1. The CDR3 sequence is 15 residues long. Germline loops: CDR1 SGHRS, CDR2 YFSETQ. Trimming took 5 bases from V and 4 from J; bases not matched to a gene: 10. The CDR3 DNA follows: TGCGCCAGCAGTCCCGGTTGGACAGGGAGCTATGGCTACACCTTC. This translates into CASSPGWTGSYGYTF.

The rearrangement uses TRBV5-8 and TRBJ1-1, with a weak D call TRBD1 (6 bases). Trimming left V 5 bases short and J 7 bases short, with 9 bases between. The germline CDR1 and CDR2 sequences are SGHTS and YDEGEE. CDR3 length: 11 amino acids. The CDR3 reads CASRRTVEAFF. The CDR3 DNA is TGTGCCAGCAGGCGGACAGTTGAAGCTTTCTTT.

The chain couples TRBV27 to TRBJ1-2; no clear D gene. The CDR3 totals 13 residues. V lost 4 bases to trimming and J lost 4 bases, with 10 bases between them. Germline V gene sequence: CDR1 MNHEY, CDR2 SMNVEV (reference sequence). The CDR3 protein is CASSSSALYGYTF. Here the CDR3 DNA reads TGTGCCAGCAGTTCGAGCGCTCTCTATGGCTACACCTTC.

The V gene is TRBV27, the J gene TRBJ2-2; a possible D gene is TRBD2 (6 bases). Trimming took off 3 bases at V and 3 bases at J, with 8 bases between the two ends. CDR1 and CDR2 (germline): MNHEY, SMNVEV (reference sequence). This CDR3 spans 14 amino acids. CDR3 protein: CASSFPGDTGELFF. CDR3 nucleotides: TGTGCCAGCAGTTTTCCGGGGGACACCGGGGAGCTGTTTTTT.

There are a few counts of this clone. The rearrangement links TRBV6-5 to TRBJ1-1; no reliable D call. Trimming shortened V by 6 bases and J by 0 bases, and 8 bases separated the two germline ends. Germline-derived CDR1 and CDR2 are MNHEY and SVGAGI. The CDR3 has 13 amino acids. CDR3 amino acids: CASRLTVNTEAFF. CDR3 nucleotides: TGTGCCAGCAGGCTAACAGTGAACACTGAAGCTTTCTTT.

This clone was seen more than once but under ten times. V is TRBV5-1 and J is TRBJ1-2, with D perhaps matching TRBD1 (6 bases). This CDR3 region has 15 residues. CDR1 and CDR2 from the germline V gene are SGHRS and YFSETQ. The V end was cut by 0 bases, the J end by 7 bases, with 16 bases between. Here the CDR3 DNA reads TGCGCCAGCAGCTTGGACGGCTTAGGGGGTGGTGGCTACACCTTC. Protein product: CASSLDGLGGGGYTF.

This clone has just a few counts. The chain couples TRBV10-2 to TRBJ1-1; 8 nucleotides agree with TRBD1. The V gene's germline CDR1 is WSHSY and CDR2 SAAADI. V lost 3 bases to trimming and J lost 2 bases; unmatched junction nucleotides: 8. The length of the CDR3 is 16 residues. The CDR3 sequence: CASSDGTGSFNTEAFF. The CDR3 DNA sequence: TGCGCCAGCAGTGACGGGACAGGTTCTTTCAACACTGAAGCTTTCTTT.